This TCR beta chain was observed in a study of human T cells and chemical hapten exposure. CDR3 length equals 14 residues. V dropped 7 bases and J dropped 2; count of bases not matched to a gene: 6. Per germline, CDR1 LNHDA and CDR2 SQIVND (reference sequence). Time point: patch test 1, 2 weeks after DPC sensitization. Treatment reported: therapeutic diphenylcyclopropenone sensitization with weekly scalp DPC. Every donor had alopecia and was 18 to 70 years old; all were suitable for DPC. As processed by the authors: The median was around 89,000 TCRs per sample, ranging roughly 23,224 to 750,000. TCRdb re-called the RACE reads with MiXCR, one entry per CDR3 protein. Here the V and J calls rest on TCRdb's processing, not on the authors' analysis. Seen here are some 79,000 distinct CDR3 sequences, 7.5% to 9% observed once, and the top ten hold around 1.5%.

Sample: whole blood, taken in connection with sensitization to the hapten diphenylcyclopropenone (DPC). V and J are TRBV19 and TRBJ1-1; TRBD1 matches at 8 bases. This TCR came from a young woman with alopecia areata. Some clones in this sample may be carry-over from other donors' samples. This chain's CDR3 is CASTPQGVNTEAFF. The CDR3 region has the DNA TGTGCCAGTACCCCACAGGGGGTCAACACTGAAGCTTTCTTT.